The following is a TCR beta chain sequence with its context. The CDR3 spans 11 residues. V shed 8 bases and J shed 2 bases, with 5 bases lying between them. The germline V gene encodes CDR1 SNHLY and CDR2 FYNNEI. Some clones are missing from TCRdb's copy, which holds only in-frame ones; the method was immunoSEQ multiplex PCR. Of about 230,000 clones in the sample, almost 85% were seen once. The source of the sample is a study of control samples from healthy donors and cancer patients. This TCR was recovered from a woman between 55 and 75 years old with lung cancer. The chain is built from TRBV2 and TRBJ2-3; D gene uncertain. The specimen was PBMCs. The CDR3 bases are TGTGCCAGCTTTTACACAGATACGCAGTATTTT. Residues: CASFYTDTQYF.